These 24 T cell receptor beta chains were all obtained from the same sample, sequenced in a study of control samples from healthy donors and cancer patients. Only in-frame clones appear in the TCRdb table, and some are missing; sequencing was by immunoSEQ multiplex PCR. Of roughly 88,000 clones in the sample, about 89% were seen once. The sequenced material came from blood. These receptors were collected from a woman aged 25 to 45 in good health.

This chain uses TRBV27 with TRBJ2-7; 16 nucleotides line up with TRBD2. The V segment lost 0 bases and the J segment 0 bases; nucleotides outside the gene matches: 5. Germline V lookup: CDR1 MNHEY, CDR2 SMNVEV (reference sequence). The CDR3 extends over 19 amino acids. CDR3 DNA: TGTGCCAGCAGTTTATCAGGGACTAGCGGGAGGGCCCTCTCCTACGAGCAGTACTTC. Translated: CASSLSGTSGRALSYEQYF.

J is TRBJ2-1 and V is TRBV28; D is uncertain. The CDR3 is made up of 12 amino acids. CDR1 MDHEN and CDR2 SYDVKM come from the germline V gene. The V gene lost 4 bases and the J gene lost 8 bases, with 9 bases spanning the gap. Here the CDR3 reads CASSSAPHEQFF. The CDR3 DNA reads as TGTGCCAGCAGTTCCGCGCCCCATGAGCAGTTCTTC.

The CDR3 DNA reads as TGCGCCAGCAGCCGACAGGGTGACTTCCAGAATAATGAAAAACTGTTTTTT. Protein product: CASSRQGDFQNNEKLFF. This chain joins TRBV5-1 and TRBJ1-4; 7 bases match TRBD1. CDR1 and CDR2 from the germline V gene are SGHRS and YFSETQ. This CDR3 is built from 17 residues. Trimming removed 4 bases from V and 4 bases from J; junction bases left unmatched: 13.

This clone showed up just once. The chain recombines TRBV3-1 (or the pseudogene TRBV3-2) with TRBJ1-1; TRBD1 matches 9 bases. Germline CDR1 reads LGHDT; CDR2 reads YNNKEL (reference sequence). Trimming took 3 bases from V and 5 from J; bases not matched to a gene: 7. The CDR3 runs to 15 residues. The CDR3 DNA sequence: TGTGCCAGCAGCCACGGGGACAGGGATTTGACTGAAGCTTTCTTT. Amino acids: CASSHGDRDLTEAFF.

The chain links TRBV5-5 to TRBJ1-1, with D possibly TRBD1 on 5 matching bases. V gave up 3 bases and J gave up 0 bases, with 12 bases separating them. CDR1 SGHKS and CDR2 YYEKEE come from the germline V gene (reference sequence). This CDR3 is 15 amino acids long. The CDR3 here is CASSSMGRMNTEAFF. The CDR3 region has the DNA TGTGCCAGCAGCTCCATGGGACGCATGAACACTGAAGCTTTCTTT. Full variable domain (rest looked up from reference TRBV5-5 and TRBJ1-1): DAGVTQSPTHLIKTRGQQVTLRCSPISGHKSVSWYQQVLGQGPQFIFQYYEKEERGRGNFPDRFSARQFPNYSSELNVNALLLGDSALYLCASSSMGRMNTEAFFGQGTRLTVV.

In nucleotides, the CDR3 is TGTGCCAGCTCACCACCGGGGGGTGTGAACACTGAAGCTTTCTTT. It translates to CASSPPGGVNTEAFF. The V and J genes are TRBV18 and TRBJ1-1, with a weak D call TRBD1 (5 bases). The germline V and J ends were trimmed by 0 bases and 0 bases, with 8 bases remaining between them. The germline V gene has CDR1 KGHSH and CDR2 LQKENI. The CDR3 is 15 amino acids.

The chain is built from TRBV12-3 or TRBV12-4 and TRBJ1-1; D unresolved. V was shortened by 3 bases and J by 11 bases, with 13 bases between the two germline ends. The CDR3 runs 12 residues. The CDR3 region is CASSLGGLGAFF. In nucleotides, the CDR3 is TGTGCCAGCAGTTTGGGTGGGCTCGGGGCTTTCTTT.

The CDR3 nucleotides read TGTGCCAGCTCACTCCAGGGGGCAAGTCAGCCCCAGCATTTT. As protein: CASSLQGASQPQHF. The chain carries TRBV18 and TRBJ1-5, with 8 bases fitting TRBD1. With V trimmed by 4 bases and J by 6 bases, 5 bases remained unmatched. The length of the CDR3 is 14 residues. CDR1 KGHSH and CDR2 LQKENI come from the germline V gene.

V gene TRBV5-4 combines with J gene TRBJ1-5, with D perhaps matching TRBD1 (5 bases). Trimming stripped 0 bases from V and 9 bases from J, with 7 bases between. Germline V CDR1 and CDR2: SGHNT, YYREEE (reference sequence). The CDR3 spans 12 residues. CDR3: CASSLAGGPQHF. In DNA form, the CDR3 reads TGTGCCAGCAGCTTGGCCGGGGGGCCCCAGCATTTT.

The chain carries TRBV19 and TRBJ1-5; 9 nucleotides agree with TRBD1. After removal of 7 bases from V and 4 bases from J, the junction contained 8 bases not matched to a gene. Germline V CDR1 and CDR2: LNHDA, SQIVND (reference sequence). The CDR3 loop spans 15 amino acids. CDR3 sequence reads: CASKWGQGMNQPQHF. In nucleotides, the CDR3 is TGTGCCAGTAAATGGGGACAGGGTATGAATCAGCCCCAGCATTTT.

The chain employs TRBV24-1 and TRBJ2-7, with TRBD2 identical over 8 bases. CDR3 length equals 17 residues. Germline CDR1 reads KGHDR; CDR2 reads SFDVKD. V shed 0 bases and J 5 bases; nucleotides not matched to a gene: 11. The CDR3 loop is CATSDLSGGGGIDEQYF. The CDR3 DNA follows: TGTGCCACCAGTGATTTGAGCGGGGGAGGGGGTATCGACGAGCAGTACTTC.

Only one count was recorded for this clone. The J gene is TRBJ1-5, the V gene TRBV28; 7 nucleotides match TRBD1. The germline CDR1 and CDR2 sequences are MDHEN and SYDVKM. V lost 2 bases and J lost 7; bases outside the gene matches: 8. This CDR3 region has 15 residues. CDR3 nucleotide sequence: TGTGCCAGCAGTTTAGAGGGACAGCTAATCCAGCCCCAGCATTTT. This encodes CASSLEGQLIQPQHF. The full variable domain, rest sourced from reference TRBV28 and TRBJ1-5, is DVKVTQSSRYLVKRTGEKVFLECVQDMDHENMFWYRQDPGLGLRLIYFSYDVKMKEKGDIPEGYSVSREKKERFSLILESASTNQTSMYLCASSLEGQLIQPQHFGDGTRLSIL.

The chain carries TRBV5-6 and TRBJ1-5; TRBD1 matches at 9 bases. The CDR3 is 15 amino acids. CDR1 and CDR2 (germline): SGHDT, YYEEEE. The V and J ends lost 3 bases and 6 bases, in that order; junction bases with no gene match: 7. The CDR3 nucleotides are TGTGCCAGCAGCTGGGGACAGGGAAAAGGTCAGCCCCAGCATTTT. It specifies CASSWGQGKGQPQHF.

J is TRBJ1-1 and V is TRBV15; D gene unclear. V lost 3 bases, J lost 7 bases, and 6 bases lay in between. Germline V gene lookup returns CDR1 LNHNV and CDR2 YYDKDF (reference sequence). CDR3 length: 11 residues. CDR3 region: CATSSRFEAFF. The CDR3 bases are TGTGCCACCAGCAGCAGGTTTGAAGCTTTCTTT.

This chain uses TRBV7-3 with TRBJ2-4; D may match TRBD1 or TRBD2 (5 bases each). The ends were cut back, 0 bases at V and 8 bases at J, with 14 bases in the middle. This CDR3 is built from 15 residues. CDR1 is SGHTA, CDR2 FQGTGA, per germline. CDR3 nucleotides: TGTGCCAGCAGCTTAACCCAGACAGTGGGAGACATTCAGTACTTC. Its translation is CASSLTQTVGDIQYF.

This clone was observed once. CDR3 DNA: TGTGCCGTGAGCGGGAGTTCCTACGAGCAGTACTTC. This translates into CAVSGSSYEQYF. This chain joins TRBV6-5 and TRBJ2-7; 8 nucleotides match TRBD2. V trimming: 11 bases; J trimming: 1 base; junction bases outside the gene matches: 4. The CDR3 is 12 residues long. The germline V gene encodes CDR1 MNHEY and CDR2 SVGAGI.

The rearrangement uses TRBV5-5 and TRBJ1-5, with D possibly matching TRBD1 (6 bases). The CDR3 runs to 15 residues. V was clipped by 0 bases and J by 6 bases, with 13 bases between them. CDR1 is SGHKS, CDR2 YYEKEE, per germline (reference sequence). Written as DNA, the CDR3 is TGTGCCAGCAGCTTGGGGATGGGGGGGGCTCAGCCCCAGCATTTT. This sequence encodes CASSLGMGGAQPQHF.

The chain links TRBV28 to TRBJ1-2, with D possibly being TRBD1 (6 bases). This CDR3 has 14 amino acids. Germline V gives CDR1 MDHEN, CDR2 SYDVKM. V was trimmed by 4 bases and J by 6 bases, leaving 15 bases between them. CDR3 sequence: CASSSPGEGDGYTF. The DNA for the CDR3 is TGTGCCAGCAGTTCCCCGGGGGAGGGGGATGGCTACACCTTC.

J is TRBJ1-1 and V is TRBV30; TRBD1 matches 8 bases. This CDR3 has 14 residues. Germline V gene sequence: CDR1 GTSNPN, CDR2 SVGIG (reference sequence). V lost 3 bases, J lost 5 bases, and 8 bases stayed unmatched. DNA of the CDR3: TGTGCCTGGAGAGGACAGGGAGAGAGAACTGAAGCTTTCTTT. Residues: CAWRGQGERTEAFF. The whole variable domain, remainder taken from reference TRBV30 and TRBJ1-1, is SQTIHQWPATLVQPVGSPLSLECTVEGTSNPNLYWYRQAAGRGLQLLFYSVGIGQISSEVPQNLSASRPQDRQFILSSKKLLLSDSGFYLCAWRGQGERTEAFFGQGTRLTVV.

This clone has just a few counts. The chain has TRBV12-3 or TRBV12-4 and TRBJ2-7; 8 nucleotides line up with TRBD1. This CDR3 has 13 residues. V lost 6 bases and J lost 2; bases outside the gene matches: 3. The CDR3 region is CASSGQGAYEQYF. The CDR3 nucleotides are TGTGCCAGCAGCGGACAGGGAGCCTACGAGCAGTACTTC.

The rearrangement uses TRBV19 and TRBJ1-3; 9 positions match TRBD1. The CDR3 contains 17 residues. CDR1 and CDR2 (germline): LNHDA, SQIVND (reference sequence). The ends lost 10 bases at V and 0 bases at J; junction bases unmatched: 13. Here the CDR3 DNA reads TGTGCCACCCACCCGGCCGGGACAGGGATCTCTGGAAACACCATATATTTT. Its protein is CATHPAGTGISGNTIYF.

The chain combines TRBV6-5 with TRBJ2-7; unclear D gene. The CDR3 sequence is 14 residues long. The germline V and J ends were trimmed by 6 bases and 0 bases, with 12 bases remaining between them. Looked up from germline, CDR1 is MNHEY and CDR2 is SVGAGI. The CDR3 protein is CASRSPASSYEQYF. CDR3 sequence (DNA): TGTGCCAGCAGGTCCCCAGCGAGCTCCTACGAGCAGTACTTC.

Here the CDR3 DNA reads TGTGCCAGCAGGGTCGGGGACAGGGGTGGGGAAAAACTGTTTTTT. Protein sequence: CASRVGDRGGEKLFF. The V call is TRBV27, the J call TRBJ1-4; 10 bases map to TRBD1. The ends lost 6 bases at V and 8 bases at J; junction bases unmatched: 9. The CDR3 consists of 15 residues. The V gene's germline CDR1 is MNHEY and CDR2 SMNVEV (reference sequence).

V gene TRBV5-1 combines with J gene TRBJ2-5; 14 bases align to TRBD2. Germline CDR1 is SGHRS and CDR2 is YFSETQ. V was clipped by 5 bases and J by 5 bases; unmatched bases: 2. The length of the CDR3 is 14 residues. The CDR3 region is CASSGTSGSETQYF. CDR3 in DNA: TGCGCCAGCAGTGGGACTAGCGGGAGTGAGACCCAGTACTTC.